This TCR beta chain is from a study of cytomegalovirus exposure and HLA in healthy donors. Study-wide results and limits: Confirmation in vitro established that three CMV-associated chains were specific for CMV antigens. Analysis performed later found under 20,000 TCR beta sequences associated with HLA alleles at 0.05 false discovery rate.

The PCR employed 60 Vbeta primers together with 13 Jbeta primers. Here immunoSEQ multiplex PCR was the method, and the copy in TCRdb shows in-frame clones only, minus some. This table holds 150,000 to 200,000 clones, around 80% found once. Points on this clone: The antigen remains unidentified.

Trimming pared 0 bases from V and 7 bases from J, leaving 11 bases between. Per the germline V gene, CDR1 is SGDLS and CDR2 is YYNGEE. This CDR3 has 13 amino acids. This TCR was sampled from a man younger than 35 in good health and CMV-seronegative. The sequenced sample consisted of PBMCs. This chain uses TRBV9 with TRBJ2-7; D possibly corresponds to TRBD2 (5 bases). The CDR3: CASSVEGTGEQYF. The CDR3 DNA follows: TGTGCCAGCAGCGTAGAGGGAACGGGAGAGCAGTACTTC.